This T cell receptor (beta chain) was identified during a study of cytomegalovirus exposure and HLA in healthy donors. Points from the study as a whole: Sequences of the TCR beta chain were said to predict the HLA-A and HLA-B alleles of most subjects accurately. In a later analysis, TCR beta V- and J-gene trimming showed a link to a missense DCLRE1C variant.

PCR involved 60 Vbeta and 13 Jbeta primers. Assay: immunoSEQ multiplex PCR; the TCRdb copy retains only in-frame clones and omits some. Altogether around 300,000 clones are present, roughly four fifths being singletons, with the ten largest covering about 2%. As for this clone: Antigen: not known.

CDR3 length: 15 residues. Trimming removed 5 bases from V and 2 bases from J; junction bases left unmatched: 5. Germline values: CDR1 MDHEN, CDR2 SYDVKM. Healthy bone marrow donors formed the donor group. The V gene is TRBV28, the J gene TRBJ2-1; 8 positions match TRBD2. Sequencing was carried out using PBMCs. The TCR was taken from a woman aged 40 to 50 in good health and CMV-seropositive. CDR3 residues: CASSGPGLAYNEQFF. CDR3 bases: TGTGCCAGCAGTGGACCGGGACTAGCCTACAATGAGCAGTTCTTC.